This T cell receptor beta chain was identified during a study of T-cell memory formation after mild COVID-19. In the study overall: TCR clusters mostly belonged to single donors.

A single record per CDR3 protein comes from TCRdb applying MiXCR to the 5' RACE reads. There are approximately 490,000 distinct CDR3 sequences in the sample; around 21% occur only once, and under 15% lies in the top ten. This clonotype has a handful of counts. Its antigen is unknown. Study-wide findings and caveats: Clones contracting day 15 to 85 were balanced CD4/CD8; later expanders leaned CD4+. Specificity for SARS-CoV-2 was not confirmed among the second-wave clones peaking on day 37.

The sample taken for sequencing was PBMCs or a T cell subset sorted from them (not recorded which). The receptor was isolated from an adult woman who had mild COVID-19 (a few samples of this study predate the infection). Cell type and time point are not known.

The CDR3 sequence is CASSARMGSHNEQFF. The CDR3 DNA sequence: TGTGCCAGTAGTGCCCGGATGGGCAGCCACAATGAGCAGTTCTTC. This chain joins TRBV19 and TRBJ2-1; no clear D. The V end lost 5 bases, the J end lost 5 bases, and 16 bases lay between the germline ends. CDR3 length equals 15 residues. Germline V gives CDR1 LNHDA, CDR2 SQIVND (reference sequence).